Below, 8 T cell receptor beta chains from the same sample are listed, as sequenced in a study of T-cell reconstitution after alpha-beta-depleted transplantation in children. Study-wide points: It was reported that alpha-beta T cells came from several hundred expanded graft clones (about two months after transplant).

The antigens these receptors bind are not known. Preparation of the TCRbeta library involved a method that used unique molecular identifiers. One entry per CDR3 protein, called by TCRdb with MiXCR from the PCR reads. The sample contains approximately 32,000 distinct CDR3 sequences, more than 6% of which appear only once. The input for sequencing was peripheral blood, taken 60 days after TCRalphabeta/CD19-depleted stem cell transplant. The source is a child less than two years old who had a stem cell transplant for acute myeloid leukemia, so the T cells may come from the graft donor.

This clonotype was seen ten or more times. This chain uses TRBV25-1 with TRBJ1-1, with D unclear. The germline V gene encodes CDR1 MGHDK and CDR2 SYGVNS. With 1 base removed from V and 1 base from J, the gap between germline ends came to 7 bases. The CDR3 extends over 14 amino acids. CDR3 coding DNA: TGTGCCAGCAGTGAATCGGGCGGGAACACTGAAGCTTTCTTT. The encoded protein is CASSESGGNTEAFF.

This clonotype has ten or more counts. The chain is built from TRBV5-5 and TRBJ2-3, with 9 nucleotides matching TRBD2. V gave up 2 bases and J gave up 3 bases; unmatched junction bases: 4. Per the germline V gene, CDR1 is SGHKS and CDR2 is YYEKEE (reference sequence). The CDR3 covers 15 residues. The CDR3 protein is CASSLSGRYTDTQYF. CDR3 DNA: TGTGCCAGCAGCTTAAGCGGGAGGTATACAGATACGCAGTATTTT.

This clonotype came up many times. The chain joins TRBV10-3 to TRBJ2-5; the D gene is possibly TRBD2 (5 bases). V shed 6 bases and J shed 4 bases, with 12 bases lying between them. Germline V lookup: CDR1 ENHRY, CDR2 SYGVKD. The CDR3 runs to 13 residues. DNA for the CDR3: TGTGCCATCAGCTCACTAGGCTTAGAGACCCAGTACTTC. As protein: CAISSLGLETQYF.

This clonotype was observed many times. DNA of the CDR3: TGTGCCAGCAGTATTTGGGGGGGCTTTACCGGGGAGCTGTTTTTT. Translating gives CASSIWGGFTGELFF. The chain employs TRBV27 and TRBJ2-2; possibly TRBD2 for D (7 bases). CDR3 length: 15 residues. Germline CDR1 is MNHEY and CDR2 is SMNVEV (reference sequence). Trimming left V 5 bases short and J 5 bases short, with 15 bases between.

This clonotype was recorded many times. V and J are TRBV4-3 and TRBJ2-2; TRBD2 agrees at 10 bases. This CDR3 region has 19 residues. CDR1 is LGHNA and CDR2 is YSLEER in the germline V gene. With 1 base clipped from V and 0 bases from J, the junction kept 8 bases outside the gene matches. This CDR3 reads CASSQAFFSGGPNTGELFF. The CDR3 DNA sequence: TGCGCCAGCAGCCAAGCCTTTTTTAGCGGGGGGCCGAACACCGGGGAGCTGTTTTTT.

There are many counts of this clonotype. This sequence joins TRBV12-3 or TRBV12-4 and TRBJ2-7; 15 bases align to TRBD2. This CDR3 spans 16 amino acids. J lost 0 bases, V lost 5 bases, and 2 bases had no gene match. In nucleotides, the CDR3 is TGTGCCAGCAGTGGGACTAGCGGGAGGTCCTCCTACGAGCAGTACTTC. It is translated as CASSGTSGRSSYEQYF.

This clonotype was picked up a small number of times. The chain uses TRBV28 and TRBJ1-5, with 11 bases identical to TRBD1. J gave up 0 bases and V 5 bases, and 18 bases lay outside the gene matches. Germline loops: CDR1 MDHEN, CDR2 SYDVKM. The CDR3 loop spans 21 amino acids. The CDR3 spells CASSHPDRGRGGWLSNQPQHF. The CDR3 nucleotides are TGTGCCAGCAGTCACCCGGACAGGGGGCGCGGTGGTTGGCTTAGCAATCAGCCCCAGCATTTT.

This clonotype showed up many times. J is TRBJ2-1 and V is TRBV4-3; 12 positions agree with TRBD2. This CDR3 region has 15 residues. CDR1 is LGHNA and CDR2 is YSLEER in the germline V gene. After removal of 0 bases from V and 7 bases from J, the junction contained 1 base not matched to a gene. The CDR3 DNA reads as TGCGCCAGCAGCCAAGAAGGACTAGCGGGGAATGAGCAGTTCTTC. Translation: CASSQEGLAGNEQFF.